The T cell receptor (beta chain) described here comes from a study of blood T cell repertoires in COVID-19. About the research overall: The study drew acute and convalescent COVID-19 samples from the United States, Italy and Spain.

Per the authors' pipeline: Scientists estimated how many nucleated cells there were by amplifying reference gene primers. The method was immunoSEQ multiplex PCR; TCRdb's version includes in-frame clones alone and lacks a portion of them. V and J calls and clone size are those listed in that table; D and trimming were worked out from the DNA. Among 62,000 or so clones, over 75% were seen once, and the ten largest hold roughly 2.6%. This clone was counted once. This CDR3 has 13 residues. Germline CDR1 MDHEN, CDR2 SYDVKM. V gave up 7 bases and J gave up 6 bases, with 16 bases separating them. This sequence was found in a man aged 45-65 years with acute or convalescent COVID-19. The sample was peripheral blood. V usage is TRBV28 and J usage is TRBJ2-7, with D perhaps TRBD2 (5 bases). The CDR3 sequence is CASKKNTGSEQYF. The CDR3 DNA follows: TGTGCCAGCAAAAAAAACACGGGGTCCGAGCAGTACTTC.